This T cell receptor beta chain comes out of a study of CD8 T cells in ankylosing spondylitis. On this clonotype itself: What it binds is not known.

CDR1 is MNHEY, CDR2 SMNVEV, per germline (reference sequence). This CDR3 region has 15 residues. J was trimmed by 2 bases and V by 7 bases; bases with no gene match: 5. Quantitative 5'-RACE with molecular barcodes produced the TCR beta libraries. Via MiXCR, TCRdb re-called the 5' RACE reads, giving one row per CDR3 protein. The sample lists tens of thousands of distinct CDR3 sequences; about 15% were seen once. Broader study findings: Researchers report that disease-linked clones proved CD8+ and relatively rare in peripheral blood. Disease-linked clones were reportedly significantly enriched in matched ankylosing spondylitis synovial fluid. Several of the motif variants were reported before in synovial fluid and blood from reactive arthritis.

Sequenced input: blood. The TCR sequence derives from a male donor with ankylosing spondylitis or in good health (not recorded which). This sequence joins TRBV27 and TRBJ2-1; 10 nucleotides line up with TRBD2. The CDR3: CASTGSGRTYNEQFF. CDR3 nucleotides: TGTGCCAGCACGGGTAGCGGGAGGACCTACAATGAGCAGTTCTTC.